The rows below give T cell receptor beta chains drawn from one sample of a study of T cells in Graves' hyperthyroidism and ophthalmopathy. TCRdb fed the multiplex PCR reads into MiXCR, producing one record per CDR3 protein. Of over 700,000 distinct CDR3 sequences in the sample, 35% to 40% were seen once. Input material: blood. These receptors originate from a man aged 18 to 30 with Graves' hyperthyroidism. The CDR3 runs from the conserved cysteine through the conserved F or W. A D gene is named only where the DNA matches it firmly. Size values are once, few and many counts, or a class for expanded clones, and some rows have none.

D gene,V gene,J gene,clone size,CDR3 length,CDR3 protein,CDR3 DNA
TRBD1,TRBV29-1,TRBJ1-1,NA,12,CSVRQGVSEAFF,TGCAGCGTTCGCCAGGGGGTTTCTGAAGCTTTCTTT
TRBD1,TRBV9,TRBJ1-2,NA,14,CASSLSGQGGGYTF,TGTGCCAGCAGCTTATCGGGACAGGGTGGTGGCTACACCTTC
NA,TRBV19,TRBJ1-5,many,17,CASSIPLDSEGNQPQHF,TGTGCCAGTAGTATCCCATTGGACAGCGAGGGCAATCAGCCCCAGCATTTT
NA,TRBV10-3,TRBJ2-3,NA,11,CAISESYTQYF,TGTGCCATCAGTGAGTCCTATACGCAGTATTTT
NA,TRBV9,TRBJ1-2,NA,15,CASSVGGAGVHGYTF,TGTGCCAGCAGCGTAGGGGGGGCAGGGGTTCATGGCTACACCTTC
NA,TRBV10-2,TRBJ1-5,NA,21,CASSESKEEETEAAMDQPQHF,TGCGCCAGCAGTGAGTCGAAGGAGGAAGAGACAGAGGCCGCGATGGATCAGCCCCAGCATTTT
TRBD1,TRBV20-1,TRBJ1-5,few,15,CSATNRGQANQPQHF,TGCAGTGCAACAAACAGGGGGCAGGCCAATCAGCCCCAGCATTTT
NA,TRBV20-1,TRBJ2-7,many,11,CSAGPVGEQYF,TGCAGTGCTGGACCGGTGGGCGAGCAGTACTTC
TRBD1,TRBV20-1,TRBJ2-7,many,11,CSATTGNEQYF,TGCAGTGCTACGACAGGGAACGAGCAGTACTTC
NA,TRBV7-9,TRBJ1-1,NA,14,CASSWQGFGLNAFF,TGTGCCAGCAGCTGGCAGGGATTTGGTCTTAATGCTTTCTTT
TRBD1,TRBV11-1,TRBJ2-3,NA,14,CASSTGQGADTQYF,TGTGCCAGCAGCACGGGACAGGGGGCAGATACGCAGTATTTT
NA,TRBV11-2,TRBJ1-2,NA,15,CASSLGLGVNYGYTF,TGTGCCAGCAGCTTAGGTCTGGGTGTGAACTATGGCTACACCTTC
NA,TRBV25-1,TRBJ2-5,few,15,CASSQDPGRLETQYF,TGTGCCAGCAGCCAAGATCCGGGGCGCCTGGAGACCCAGTACTTC
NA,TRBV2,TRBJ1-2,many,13,CASSEQANYGYTF,TGTGCCAGCAGTGAACAAGCTAACTATGGCTACACCTTC
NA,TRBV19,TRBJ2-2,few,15,CASSPGRGNTGELFF,TGTGCCAGTAGCCCCGGCAGGGGCAACACCGGGGAGCTGTTTTTT
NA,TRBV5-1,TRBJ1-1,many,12,CASSLDSIRAFF,TGCGCCAGCAGCTTGGATTCGATTAGGGCTTTCTTT
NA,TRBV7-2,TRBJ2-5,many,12,CASSSLGETQYF,TGTGCCAGCAGCTCCCTCGGGGAGACCCAGTACTTC
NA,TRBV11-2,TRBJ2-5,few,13,CASSFDLSETQYF,TGTGCCAGCAGCTTTGATCTATCGGAGACCCAGTACTTC
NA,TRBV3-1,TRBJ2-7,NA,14,CASSQEGHGGEQYF,TGTGCCAGCAGCCAAGAGGGGCATGGCGGCGAGCAGTACTTC
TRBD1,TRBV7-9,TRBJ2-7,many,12,CASNRDRSHTAF,TGTGCCAGCAATCGGGACAGGTCCCATACGGCCTTC
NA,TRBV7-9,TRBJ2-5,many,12,CASTTGVGTQYF,TGTGCCAGCACCACGGGGGTAGGGACCCAGTACTTC
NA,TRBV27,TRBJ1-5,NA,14,CASSLSWGDQPQHF,TGTGCCAGCAGTTTATCATGGGGAGACCAGCCCCAGCATTTT
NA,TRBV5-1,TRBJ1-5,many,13,CASSLGQDQPQHF,TGCGCCAGCAGCTTGGGACAGGATCAGCCCCAGCATTTT
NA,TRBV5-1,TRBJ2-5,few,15,CASSSRGSDQETQYF,TGCGCCAGCAGTTCTCGTGGGAGTGACCAAGAGACCCAGTACTTC
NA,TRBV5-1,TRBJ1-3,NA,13,CASRPGVGNTIYF,TGCGCCAGCAGACCAGGGGTCGGAAACACCATATATTTT
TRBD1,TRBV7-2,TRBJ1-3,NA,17,CASSLADRANYGYTIYF,TGTGCCAGCAGCTTAGCTGACAGGGCCAACTATGGCTACACCATATATTTT
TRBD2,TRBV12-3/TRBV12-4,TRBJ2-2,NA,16,CASSFSEREDGGELFF,TGTGCCAGCAGTTTTTCAGAACGGGAGGACGGCGGGGAGCTGTTTTTT
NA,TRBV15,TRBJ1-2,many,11,CAIQGATGYTF,TGTGCCATCCAGGGTGCAACTGGCTACACCTTC
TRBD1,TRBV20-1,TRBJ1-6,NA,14,CSAYPGQGGPPLHF,TGCAGTGCTTACCCGGGACAGGGAGGGCCACCCCTCCACTTT
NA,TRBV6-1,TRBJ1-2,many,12,CASEGHLYGYTF,TGTGCCAGCGAGGGACATCTCTATGGCTACACCTTC
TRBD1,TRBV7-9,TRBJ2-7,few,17,CASSGRQGSTSVYEQYF,TGTGCCAGCAGCGGGCGACAGGGTTCCACTTCTGTCTACGAGCAGTACTTC
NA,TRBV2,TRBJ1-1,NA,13,CASRGAVGTEAFF,TGTGCCAGCAGGGGGGCAGTGGGGACTGAAGCTTTCTTT
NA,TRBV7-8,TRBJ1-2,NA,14,CASSLRWEVGGYTF,TGTGCCAGCAGTTTACGATGGGAGGTCGGTGGCTACACCTTC
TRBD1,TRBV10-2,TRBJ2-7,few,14,CASRTGQGIDEQYF,TGCGCCAGCAGAACGGGACAGGGAATCGACGAGCAGTACTTC
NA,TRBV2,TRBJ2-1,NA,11,CASRGGTEQFF,TGTGCCAGCAGAGGGGGGACAGAGCAGTTCTTC
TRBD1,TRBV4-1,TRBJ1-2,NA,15,CASSRDRGTGYGYTF,TGCGCCAGCAGCCGGGACAGGGGAACAGGCTATGGCTACACCTTC
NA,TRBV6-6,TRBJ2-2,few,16,CASSYVAVKNTGELFF,TGTGCCAGCAGTTACGTGGCGGTGAAGAACACCGGGGAGCTGTTTTTT
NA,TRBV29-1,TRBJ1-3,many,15,CSVVGDFPTGNTIYF,TGCAGCGTTGTTGGCGACTTCCCCACTGGAAACACCATATATTTT
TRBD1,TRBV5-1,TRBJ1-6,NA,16,CASSQGGQLYNSPLHF,TGCGCCAGCAGCCAAGGGGGACAGCTCTATAATTCACCCCTCCACTTT
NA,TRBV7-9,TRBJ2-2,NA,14,CASSAGYGTGELFF,TGTGCCAGCAGCGCAGGGTACGGCACCGGGGAGCTGTTTTTT
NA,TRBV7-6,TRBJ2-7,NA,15,CASSSPTGPTYEQYF,TGTGCCAGCAGCTCCCCGACAGGTCCCACCTACGAGCAGTACTTC
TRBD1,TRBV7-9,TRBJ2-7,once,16,CASRNRPGQFPYEQYF,TGTGCCAGCAGAAACCGCCCGGGACAGTTCCCTTACGAGCAGTACTTC
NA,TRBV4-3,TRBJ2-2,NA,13,CASSQDATGELFF,TGCGCCAGCAGCCAAGACGCTACCGGGGAGCTGTTTTTT
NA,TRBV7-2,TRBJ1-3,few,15,CASSLVSRAGNTIYF,TGTGCCAGCAGCTTAGTTTCCAGAGCTGGAAACACCATATATTTT
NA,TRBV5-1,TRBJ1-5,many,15,CASSWSGGNDQPQHF,TGCGCCAGCAGCTGGAGTGGGGGTAACGATCAGCCCCAGCATTTT
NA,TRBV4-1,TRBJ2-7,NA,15,CASSPEGLATYEQYF,TGCGCCAGCAGCCCCGAAGGCCTAGCGACCTACGAGCAGTACTTC
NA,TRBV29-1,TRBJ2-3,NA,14,CSVARAATTDTQYF,TGCAGCGTTGCTAGAGCGGCGACAACAGATACGCAGTATTTT
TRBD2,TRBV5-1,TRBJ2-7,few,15,CASSRGGGPTYEQYF,TGCGCCAGCAGTCGCGGCGGGGGGCCTACCTACGAGCAGTACTTC
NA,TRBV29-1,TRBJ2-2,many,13,CSVGYANTGELFF,TGCAGCGTTGGGTACGCGAACACCGGGGAGCTGTTTTTT
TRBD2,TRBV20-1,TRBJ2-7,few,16,CSARVIGTSGRVEQYF,TGCAGTGCTAGAGTGATAGGGACTAGCGGGAGGGTCGAGCAGTACTTC
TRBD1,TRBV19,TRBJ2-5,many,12,CASLDREETQYF,TGTGCCAGTCTGGACAGGGAAGAGACCCAGTACTTC
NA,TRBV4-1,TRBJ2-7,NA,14,CASSQGQDHYEQYF,TGCGCCAGCAGCCAAGGGCAGGATCACTACGAGCAGTACTTC
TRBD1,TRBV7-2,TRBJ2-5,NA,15,CASSRQGPSTDTQYF,TGTGCCAGCAGCCGACAGGGACCTAGCACAGATACGCAGTACTTC
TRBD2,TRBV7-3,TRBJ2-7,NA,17,CASSVTGTSGRAYEQYF,TGTGCCAGCAGCGTTACCGGGACTAGCGGGAGGGCCTACGAGCAGTACTTC
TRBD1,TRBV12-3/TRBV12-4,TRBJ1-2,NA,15,CASSAPGQGAYGYTF,TGTGCCAGCAGTGCGCCGGGACAGGGGGCCTATGGCTACACCTTC
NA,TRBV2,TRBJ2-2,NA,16,CASSYGAGDDTGELFF,TGTGCCAGCAGTTACGGAGCGGGTGACGACACCGGGGAGCTGTTTTTT
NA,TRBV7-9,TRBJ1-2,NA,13,CASSLTGLYGYTF,TGTGCCAGCAGCTTGACCGGGCTATATGGCTACACCTTC
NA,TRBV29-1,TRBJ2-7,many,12,CSVEDKSYEQYF,TGCAGCGTTGAGGACAAGTCCTACGAGCAGTACTTC
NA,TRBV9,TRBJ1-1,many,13,CASSVAGSTEAFF,TGTGCCAGCAGCGTAGCAGGGTCCACTGAAGCTTTCTTT